This is a list of T cell receptor beta chains from one sample in a study of T cell changes during pregnancy in multiple sclerosis. The data were produced by immunoSEQ multiplex PCR, yet TCRdb's version contains in-frame clones alone and is incomplete. Of roughly 80,000 clones in the sample, around 91% were seen once. Material: peripheral blood, obtained before pregnancy. These receptors were taken from a female donor with multiple sclerosis, enrolled in a pregnancy study. Each CDR3 is given with its conserved first and last residue. Part of the rows lack a size; the others show once, few, many or a class for expanded clones.

v_call	clone_size	j_call	cdr3_aa
TRBV4-2	NA	TRBJ1-1	CASSQGRQEGKSEAFF
TRBV5-1	NA	TRBJ1-2	CASSFRQGDGYTF
TRBV27	once	TRBJ2-1	CASSLHLSSYNEQFF
TRBV5-1	NA	TRBJ2-7	CASSFGQAANRQQYF
TRBV18	NA	TRBJ2-3	CASSPPTARGDTQYF
TRBV7-2	NA	TRBJ1-5	CASSPPYQPQHF
TRBV28	once	TRBJ1-5	CASSLRGQPQHF
TRBV9	few	TRBJ1-5	CASSALGQDQPQHF
TRBV2	once	TRBJ2-1	CASSAGTSGGYNEQFF
TRBV7-9	NA	TRBJ2-3	CASSLASGGGTDTQYF
TRBV2	NA	TRBJ2-5	CASRGSGGATGETQYF
TRBV2	NA	TRBJ1-2	CASSEEVGEGGYTF
TRBV7-9	NA	TRBJ1-1	CASSPWDRDTEAFF
TRBV6-4	few	TRBJ2-3	CASSLESGGTDTQYF
TRBV11-2	NA	TRBJ2-1	CASSLGLQAGRYNEQFF
TRBV10-3	NA	TRBJ2-2	CAIRGGAQNTGELFF
TRBV13	NA	TRBJ1-3	CASSLAPSYSGSQGNTIYF
TRBV2	NA	TRBJ1-1	CASTKGGVNTEAFF
TRBV5-1	NA	TRBJ2-7	CASSLGTGGPLGEQYF
TRBV6-1	NA	TRBJ2-7	CASISDRAYEQYF
TRBV6-4	NA	TRBJ2-1	CASSDSIQGRRSCEQFF
TRBV21-1	NA	TRBJ1-2	CASSSLGTPKRQNYGYTF
TRBV28	once	TRBJ1-4	CASSRTGEEKLFF
TRBV5-1	NA	TRBJ1-2	CASSRGQGGSNYGYTF
TRBV2	NA	TRBJ1-1	CASTKGRQGAVAEAFF
TRBV7-3	NA	TRBJ2-5	CASSLWGGQETQYF
TRBV5-1	NA	TRBJ2-7	CASSKDSSYEQYF
TRBV27	NA	TRBJ1-2	CASSSTGVDYGYTF
TRBV29-1	few	TRBJ2-2	CSAGQDSNTGELFF
TRBV11-2	NA	TRBJ2-2	CASSLVGGTNTGELFF
TRBV18	once	TRBJ2-7	CASSPNGGGEQYF
TRBV7-2	NA	TRBJ2-7	CASSLPLGNEQYF
TRBV15	NA	TRBJ2-7	CATSSTGETYEQYF
TRBV9	NA	TRBJ2-7	CASSPGLHSYEQYF
TRBV7-8	once	TRBJ2-7	CASSPRIAGDFSYEQYF
TRBV30	NA	TRBJ2-3	CAWSSGLAGIDTQYF
TRBV5-1	NA	TRBJ2-5	CASSLEGALETQYF
TRBV7-9	NA	TRBJ1-2	CASSLGGQGAGYGYTF
TRBV18	NA	TRBJ1-2	CASSPSGQGIGYTF
TRBV18	NA	TRBJ2-1	CASSPGQGAYNEQFF
TRBV5-6	NA	TRBJ2-7	CASSSQLWGQSGEQYF
TRBV7-2	NA	TRBJ2-6	CASSSVGSSGANVLTF
TRBV6-4	NA	TRBJ2-3	CASSDRGESSTDTQYF
TRBV9	NA	TRBJ1-4	CASSVGAREVFTNEKLFF
TRBV4-3	NA	TRBJ2-1	CASSQERGWDEQFF
TRBV5-6	NA	TRBJ2-7	CASSSSYWRPYEQYF